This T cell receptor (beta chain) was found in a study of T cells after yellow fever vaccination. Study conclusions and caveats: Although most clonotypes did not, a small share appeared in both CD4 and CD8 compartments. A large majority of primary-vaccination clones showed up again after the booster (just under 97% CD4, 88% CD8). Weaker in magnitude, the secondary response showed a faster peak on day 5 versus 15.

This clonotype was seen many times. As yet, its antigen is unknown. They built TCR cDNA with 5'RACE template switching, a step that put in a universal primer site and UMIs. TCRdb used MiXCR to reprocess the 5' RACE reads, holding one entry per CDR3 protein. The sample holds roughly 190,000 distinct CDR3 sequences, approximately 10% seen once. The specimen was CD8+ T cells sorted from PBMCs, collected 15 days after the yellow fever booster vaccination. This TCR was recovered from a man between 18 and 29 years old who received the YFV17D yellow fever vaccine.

CDR3 region: CASSPSRGENTEAFF. The CDR3 nucleotides read TGCGCCAGCAGCCCTAGTAGGGGGGAGAACACTGAAGCTTTCTTT. The chain recombines TRBV4-1 with TRBJ1-1; perhaps TRBD1 as D (6 bases). Germline V gives CDR1 MGHRA, CDR2 YSYEKL. V lost 4 bases to trimming and J lost 1 base, with 13 bases between them. The CDR3 runs 15 residues.